These 4 T cell receptor beta chains share one sample of origin, sequenced in a study of T cells in Graves' hyperthyroidism and ophthalmopathy. Amplified regions were TCR beta CDR3 sequences from RNA transcripts. When the TCR CDR3 underwent first-round RT-PCR, the HTBI primer set was used. TCRdb re-analysed the multiplex PCR reads in MiXCR, keeping a single row per CDR3 protein. Among more than 550,000 distinct CDR3 sequences listed, 15% to 20% were seen once. The sequenced sample consisted of blood. Source of these receptors: a man in his fifties or sixties with Graves' hyperthyroidism.

This clonotype was recorded many times. The rearrangement uses TRBV7-9 and TRBJ2-7; D unresolved. V was cut by 0 bases and J by 2 bases, with 8 bases left in between. Germline CDR1 and CDR2: SEHNR and FQNEAQ (reference sequence). The CDR3 runs 14 residues. In DNA form, the CDR3 reads TGTGCCAGCAGCTTAGCGGTGGAAACCTACGAGCAGTACTTC. This codes for CASSLAVETYEQYF.

The table lists this clonotype with many counts. The chain recombines TRBV30 with TRBJ2-7; 7 bases agree with TRBD2. Germline trimming cut 0 bases from V and 0 bases from J; bases unmatched to any gene: 5. Germline V gene data show CDR1 as GTSNPN and CDR2 as SVGIG (reference sequence). The CDR3 consists of 15 residues. The CDR3 bases are TGTGCCTGGAGTGTACCTCGCGGGAGCTCCTACGAGCAGTACTTC. This sequence encodes CAWSVPRGSSYEQYF.

The sample holds many counts of this clonotype. The chain is built from TRBV3-1 and TRBJ2-7, with 11 bases aligning to TRBD2. Germline V gene lookup returns CDR1 LGHDT and CDR2 YNNKEL (reference sequence). The CDR3 length is 17 residues. V trimming: 0 bases; J trimming: 5 bases; junction bases outside the gene matches: 9. The CDR3: CASSQDLIAGGPHEQYF. In nucleotides, the CDR3 is TGTGCCAGCAGCCAAGACCTAATAGCGGGAGGGCCCCACGAGCAGTACTTC.

This clonotype was detected ten times or more. The chain joins TRBV28 to TRBJ1-5; 11 positions agree with TRBD1. The CDR3 is 14 amino acids. The ends lost 7 bases at V and 9 bases at J; junction bases unmatched: 8. Germline V gives CDR1 MDHEN, CDR2 SYDVKM. The CDR3: CASNGQGANWPQHF. The CDR3 DNA reads as TGTGCCAGCAACGGACAGGGGGCGAATTGGCCCCAGCATTTT. The full variable domain, with the rest looked up from reference TRBV28 and TRBJ1-5, is DVKVTQSSRYLVKRTGEKVFLECVQDMDHENMFWYRQDPGLGLRLIYFSYDVKMKEKGDIPEGYSVSREKKERFSLILESASTNQTSMYLCASNGQGANWPQHFGDGTRLSIL.